A selection of T cell receptor beta chains follows, all from one sample in a study of blood T cell repertoires in COVID-19. Repertoires were generated with immunoSEQ multiplex PCR, while TCRdb's copy carries only in-frame clones and drops some. The sample has 45,000 to 55,000 clones, roughly 86% seen once. Sequencing was carried out using peripheral blood. These receptors all come from a man between 65 and 80 years old with active COVID-19. Each CDR3 is given with its conserved first and last residue. D genes are given only for firm matches.

v_gene	j_gene	d_gene	CDR3aa
TRBV28	TRBJ1-2	TRBD1	CASSFPGTGGASSNGYTF
TRBV15	TRBJ1-1	NA	CATSSGRNTEAFF
TRBV7-3	TRBJ2-3	TRBD2	CASSLAGGVDTQYF
TRBV18	TRBJ1-2	TRBD1	CASSPLGQGDYGYTF
TRBV7-2	TRBJ2-2	TRBD2	CASSSPGLANTGELFF
TRBV11-3	TRBJ2-7	NA	CASSLGVAVSSEQYF
TRBV15	TRBJ2-7	TRBD2	CATSRGSGGFKSYEQYF
TRBV5-1	TRBJ1-1	NA	CASSFQQGPGNTEAFF
TRBV5-1	TRBJ1-2	TRBD1	CASSLGTGGRGYTF
TRBV9	TRBJ2-5	TRBD2	CASSPYPGGGGYQETQYF
TRBV6-1	TRBJ1-1	NA	CASSEGRVGKKAFF
TRBV7-8	TRBJ2-1	TRBD1	CASSSGQGDEQFF
TRBV6-5	TRBJ1-6	NA	CASHSSSYNSPLHF
TRBV4-1	TRBJ2-3	NA	CASSQEMRGSTDTQYF
TRBV5-1	TRBJ2-7	TRBD1	CASSRGQGGARLSYEQYF
TRBV6-2/TRBV6-3	TRBJ2-7	TRBD2	CASSLGTSADEQYF
TRBV30	TRBJ1-6	NA	CAWSRPGDSPLHF
TRBV5-1	TRBJ1-1	NA	CASSYDGGNTEAFF
TRBV5-1	TRBJ1-2	NA	CASSEDSYGYTF
TRBV6-4	TRBJ2-2	NA	CASSDSTDTGELFF
TRBV9	TRBJ2-5	TRBD2	CASSVGPVGGETQYF
TRBV18	TRBJ2-7	TRBD1	CASSPEGQGIPYEQYF
TRBV5-8	TRBJ1-5	NA	CASQPSLLGNQPQHF
TRBV10-3	TRBJ1-4	TRBD1	CAISRTGGNEKLFF
TRBV11-3	TRBJ2-7	NA	CASSFSGPTREQYF
TRBV7-2	TRBJ1-2	TRBD1	CASSSRTGGSYGYTF
TRBV11-3	TRBJ2-1	NA	CASSLKRNEQFF
TRBV29-1	TRBJ1-1	TRBD1	CSVGRGRNTEAFF
TRBV6-6	TRBJ2-1	NA	CASSSSDYRFF
TRBV29-1	TRBJ2-2	NA	CRAGGGQGFGTGELFF
TRBV7-6	TRBJ2-1	TRBD1	CASSLTGTGRNEQFF
TRBV10-3	TRBJ2-7	TRBD2	CAISESPTSGYEQYF
TRBV11-2	TRBJ1-6	NA	CASSLDQQGLDSPLHF
TRBV5-4	TRBJ1-2	TRBD1	CASSLGGSGTGSYYGYTF
TRBV3-1/TRBV3-2	TRBJ2-3	TRBD2	CASSQEGPRGTQYF
TRBV6-5	TRBJ1-4	NA	CACGDVGYEKLFF
TRBV19	TRBJ2-3	TRBD1	CASAPDRGSPDTQYF
TRBV3-1/TRBV3-2	TRBJ2-7	NA	CASSQDLPAKQGGEQYF
TRBV12-5	TRBJ1-1	NA	CASGPGYTEAFF
TRBV27	TRBJ1-2	NA	CASSLSQSAGGDYGYTF
TRBV6-5	TRBJ1-5	TRBD1	CASRGQVNQPQHF
TRBV7-6	TRBJ1-2	TRBD1	CASSLGGQGVNYGYTF
TRBV5-5	TRBJ2-5	TRBD1	CASSSVLPGQGNPQETQYF
TRBV15	TRBJ2-7	NA	CATSRDLQGTEQYF
TRBV6-5	TRBJ2-2	NA	CASQALRTGELFF
TRBV29-1	TRBJ2-1	NA	CSVEAQQGWEQFF
TRBV7-8	TRBJ1-2	TRBD1	CASSFYRTGDGYTF
TRBV6-2/TRBV6-3	TRBJ1-5	NA	CASSIGQGPQHF
TRBV4-3	TRBJ2-1	NA	CASSPSLAPYNEQFF
TRBV4-3	TRBJ1-2	NA	CASSPRTDYGYTF
TRBV30	TRBJ2-5	TRBD1	CAWRDRAKTQYF
TRBV5-1	TRBJ2-3	NA	CASHPLAPNSDTQYF
TRBV6-5	TRBJ2-7	NA	CASSTMGAGGYEQYF
TRBV6-2/TRBV6-3	TRBJ2-4	TRBD1	CASSYRGLFDIQYF